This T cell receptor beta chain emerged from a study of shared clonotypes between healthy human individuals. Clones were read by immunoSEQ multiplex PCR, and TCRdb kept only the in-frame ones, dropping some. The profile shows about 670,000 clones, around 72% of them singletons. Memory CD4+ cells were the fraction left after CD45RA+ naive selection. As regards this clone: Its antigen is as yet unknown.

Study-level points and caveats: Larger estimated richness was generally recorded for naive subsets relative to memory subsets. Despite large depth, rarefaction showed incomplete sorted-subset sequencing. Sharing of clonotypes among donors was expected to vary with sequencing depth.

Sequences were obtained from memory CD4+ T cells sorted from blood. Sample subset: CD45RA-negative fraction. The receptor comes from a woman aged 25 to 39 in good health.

The CDR3 reads CASSPWGGEQYF. The CDR3 DNA sequence: TGTGCCAGCAGTCCCTGGGGGGGCGAGCAGTACTTC. The V and J genes are TRBV7-4 and TRBJ2-7; 7 bases are shared with TRBD2. This CDR3 has 12 amino acids. With 6 bases clipped from V and 6 bases from J, the junction kept 5 bases outside the gene matches. CDR1 is SGHVT and CDR2 is SQSDAQ in the germline V gene.